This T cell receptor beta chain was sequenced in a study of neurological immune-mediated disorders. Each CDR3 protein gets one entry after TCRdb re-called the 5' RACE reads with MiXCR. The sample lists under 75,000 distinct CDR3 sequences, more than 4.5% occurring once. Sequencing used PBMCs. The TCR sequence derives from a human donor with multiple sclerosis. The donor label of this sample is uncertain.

The CDR3 nucleotides are TGTGCCAGCAGTTTATACGGGACAGGGGGAAATCAGCCCCAGCATTTT. Its translation is CASSLYGTGGNQPQHF. The genes are TRBV27 and TRBJ1-5, with TRBD1 identical over 11 bases. CDR3 length: 16 amino acids. Germline CDR1 and CDR2: MNHEY and SMNVEV (reference sequence). Losses at the gene ends were 1 base for V and 4 bases for J; bases not matched to a gene: 3.